Following are 7 T cell receptor beta chains from one sample sequenced in a study of T cell responses to AZD1222 COVID-19 vaccine. Clones were read by immunoSEQ multiplex PCR, and TCRdb kept only the in-frame ones, dropping some. The sample has around 52,000 clones; approximately 86% are singletons. The sample here was peripheral blood, taken on day 0 of AZD1222 vaccination. Receptor source: an adult in good health.

J is TRBJ2-1 and V is TRBV7-2; 9 bases agree with TRBD2. With V trimmed by 2 bases and J by 10 bases, 15 bases remained unmatched. Germline CDR1 is SGHTA and CDR2 is FQGNSA. The CDR3 extends over 17 amino acids. The CDR3 DNA is TGTGCCAGCAGCTTACTACCGGGACTAGCTCCATCGGGGGAGCAGTTCTTC. Its translation is CASSLLPGLAPSGEQFF. The variable domain in full, with the rest retrieved from reference TRBV7-2 and TRBJ2-1, is GAGVSQSPSNKVTEKGKDVELRCDPISGHTALYWYRQSLGQGLEFLIYFQGNSAPDKSGLPSDRFSAERTGGSVSTLTIQRTQQEDSAVYLCASSLLPGLAPSGEQFFGPGTRLTVL.

V is TRBV2 and J is TRBJ1-2, with D unresolved. The length of the CDR3 is 12 residues. Germline CDR1 is SNHLY and CDR2 is FYNNEI. Trimming took off 3 bases at V and 8 bases at J, with 10 bases between the two ends. CDR3 residues: CASSERGYGYTF. The CDR3 bases are TGTGCCAGCAGTGAGCGGGGTTACGGCTACACCTTC.

The chain uses TRBV15 and TRBJ2-5, with a tentative D call TRBD2 (6 bases). The length of the CDR3 is 14 residues. Deletions cut 7 bases from V and 5 bases from J, with 17 bases between. The germline V gene encodes CDR1 LNHNV and CDR2 YYDKDF (reference sequence). The DNA of the CDR3 is TGTGCCACCACCTACGGGACTGGTGTTGAGACCCAGTACTTC. This gives the protein CATTYGTGVETQYF.

Here the CDR3 DNA reads TGTGCCAGCAGCCAGTACAGGGGGTCCAACACTGAAGCTTTCTTT. Translating it yields CASSQYRGSNTEAFF. V gene TRBV7-2 combines with J gene TRBJ1-1, with TRBD1 identical over 8 bases. The CDR3 is 15 amino acids. The V gene's germline CDR1 is SGHTA and CDR2 FQGNSA. Trimming took 5 bases from V and 2 from J; bases not matched to a gene: 7.

The V call is TRBV28, the J call TRBJ2-1; 10 bases are a match to TRBD2. Germline loops: CDR1 MDHEN, CDR2 SYDVKM. V lost 6 bases, J lost 4 bases, and 6 bases stayed unmatched. This CDR3 is 15 amino acids long. Here the CDR3 DNA reads TGTGCCAGCAGGATCGGGACTAGCGAATACAATGAGCAGTTCTTC. Translated, it gives CASRIGTSEYNEQFF.

The rearrangement joins TRBV5-1 to TRBJ1-1; D is unclear. The CDR3 runs to 18 residues. The germline V gene has CDR1 SGHRS and CDR2 YFSETQ. V dropped 2 bases and J dropped 0 bases, with 20 bases sitting between them. CDR3 amino acids: CASSLSFRTERMNTEAFF. DNA for the CDR3: TGCGCCAGCAGCTTATCGTTTCGGACGGAACGCATGAACACTGAAGCTTTCTTT.

The CDR3 DNA reads TGTGCCAGCAGTACCCGGGGAGAGACCCAGTACTTC. Translated: CASSTRGETQYF. The gene calls are TRBV28 and TRBJ2-5; D perhaps matches TRBD2 (5 bases). V was clipped by 5 bases and J by 4 bases, with 8 bases between them. The CDR3 loop spans 12 amino acids. CDR1 and CDR2 (germline): MDHEN, SYDVKM.